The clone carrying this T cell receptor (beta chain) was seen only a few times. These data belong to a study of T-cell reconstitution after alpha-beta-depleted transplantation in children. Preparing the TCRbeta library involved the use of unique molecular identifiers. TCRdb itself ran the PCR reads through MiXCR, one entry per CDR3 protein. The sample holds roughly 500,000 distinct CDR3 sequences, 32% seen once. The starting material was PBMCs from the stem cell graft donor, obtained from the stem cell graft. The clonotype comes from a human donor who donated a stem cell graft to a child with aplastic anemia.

The CDR3 sequence is CASSQAGELFF. CDR3 nucleotides: TGTGCCAGCAGTCAGGCCGGGGAGCTGTTTTTT. The chain carries TRBV6-2 or TRBV6-3 and TRBJ2-2, with D hard to call. V shed 5 bases and J shed 6 bases, with 4 bases lying between them. Germline CDR1 and CDR2: MNHEY and SVGEGT. The CDR3 has 11 amino acids.